This entry describes one TCR beta chain. Its antigen target is currently unknown. Base qualities are not recorded, but no much larger clone differs from it by a single base. These data belong to a study of T cell changes during pregnancy in multiple sclerosis (dated by TCRdb to the late 2010s). In the study overall: Changes in the T cell repertoire over the course of pregnancy were examined in this study in women with multiple sclerosis.

Library construction relied on the immunoSEQ multiplex PCR assay. As stored in TCRdb, this immuneACCESS dataset retains in-frame rearrangements with V and J assigned. A fraction of the clones does not appear; measured against another copy, unresolved V genes explain less than half of the discrepancy, and the remainder lacks a known reason. This sample is represented by 50,000 to 65,000 clones; approximately 91% of them were singletons. 0.76% of the sample rests with the top ten. The germline V gene encodes CDR1 SGHDT and CDR2 YYEEEE. The CDR3 measures 15 amino acids from cysteine to phenylalanine. The entry retains the CDR3 DNA only, 45 bases that are in frame from base 1. Trimming takes 6 bases from V and 3 bases from J, and the germline ends sit 18 bases apart.

The V and J segments used are TRBV5-6 and TRBJ1-1; the best D guess is TRBD1, with 6 bases matching. This sequence was found in a female donor with multiple sclerosis, enrolled in a pregnancy study. This material consisted of CD4+ T cells from peripheral blood mononuclear cells, taken in the first trimester of pregnancy. The CDR3 region has the sequence CASNRDIGLDTEAFF. In nucleotides, the sequence is TGTGCCAGCAACCGGGACATCGGGTTAGACACTGAAGCTTTCTTT.